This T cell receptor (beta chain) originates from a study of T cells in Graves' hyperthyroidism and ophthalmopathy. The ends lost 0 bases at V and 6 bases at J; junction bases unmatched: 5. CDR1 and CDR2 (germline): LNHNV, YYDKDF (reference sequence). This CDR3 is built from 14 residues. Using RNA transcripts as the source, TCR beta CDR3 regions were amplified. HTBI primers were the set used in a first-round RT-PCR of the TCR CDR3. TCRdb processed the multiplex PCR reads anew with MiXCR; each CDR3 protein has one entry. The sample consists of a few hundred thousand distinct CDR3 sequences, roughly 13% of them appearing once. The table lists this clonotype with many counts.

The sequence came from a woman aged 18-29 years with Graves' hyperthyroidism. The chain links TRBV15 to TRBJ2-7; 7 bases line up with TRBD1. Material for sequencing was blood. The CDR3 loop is CATSRDGTASEQYF. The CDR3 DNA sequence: TGTGCCACCAGCAGAGACGGGACAGCATCCGAGCAGTACTTC. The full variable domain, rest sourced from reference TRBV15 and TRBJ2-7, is DAMVIQNPRYQVTQFGKPVTLSCSQTLNHNVMYWYQQKSSQAPKLLFHYYDKDFNNEADTPDNFQSRRPNTSFCFLDIRSPGLGDTAMYLCATSRDGTASEQYFGPGTRLTVT.